Below, 8 T cell receptor beta chains from the same sample are listed, as sequenced in a study of T cell responses to AZD1222 COVID-19 vaccine. Libraries were prepared by immunoSEQ multiplex PCR; TCRdb keeps only in-frame clonotypes and omits some of them. This sample has around 160,000 clones, with around nine tenths found just once. The sequenced sample was peripheral blood, obtained on day 0 of MenACWY control vaccination. Source of these receptors: an adult in good health.

About this clone itself: Compared with germline, one end of the junction differs, possibly owing to a read error. The rearrangement uses TRBV7-9 and TRBJ1-1; tentative D call: TRBD1 (5 bases). Germline CDR1 reads SEHNR; CDR2 reads FQNEAQ (reference sequence). The CDR3 contains 14 residues. The CDR3 loop reads CASSLEQVKTEAFF. In nucleotides, the CDR3 is TGTGCCAGCAGCTTAGAACAGGTGAAGACTGAAGCTTTCTTT.

The chain carries TRBV19 and TRBJ2-2; no reliable D call. In germline, CDR1 is LNHDA, CDR2 SQIVND (reference sequence). The CDR3 has 12 residues. The V gene lost 7 bases and the J gene lost 3 bases, with 6 bases spanning the gap. The DNA for the CDR3 is TGTGCCAGTACCGTGTACACCGGGGAGCTGTTTTTT. Its protein is CASTVYTGELFF.

The chain has TRBV5-1 and TRBJ2-1, with 11 bases matching TRBD2. CDR1 and CDR2 from the germline V gene are SGHRS and YFSETQ. The ends lost 0 bases at V and 1 base at J; junction bases unmatched: 12. This CDR3 has 20 residues. CDR3 in amino acids: CASSLEGSGRGSRSYNEQFF. CDR3 sequence (DNA): TGCGCCAGCAGCTTGGAGGGTAGCGGGAGGGGTTCAAGGTCCTACAATGAGCAGTTCTTC.

This rearrangement joins TRBV2 to TRBJ1-6; D is undetermined. With 9 bases removed from V and 0 bases from J, the gap between germline ends came to 9 bases. This CDR3 comprises 14 residues. CDR1 is SNHLY, CDR2 FYNNEI, per germline. CDR3 sequence (DNA): TGTGCCAGGGCCTCGAGCTCCTATAATTCACCCCTCCACTTT. Translation: CARASSSYNSPLHF.

The chain has TRBV19 and TRBJ2-7; TRBD2 matches at 11 bases. The V and J ends lost 9 bases and 3 bases, in that order; junction bases with no gene match: 10. This CDR3 contains 15 residues. Germline V CDR1 and CDR2: LNHDA, SQIVND (reference sequence). The CDR3 here is CASNAGTSGDYEQYF. In nucleotides, the CDR3 is TGTGCCAGCAACGCCGGGACTAGCGGAGACTACGAGCAGTACTTC.

The CDR3 DNA reads TGTGCAAGTCGCTTAGCACAGGGGATCGGTAATTCACCCCTCCACTTT. This sequence encodes CASRLAQGIGNSPLHF. The genes are TRBV12-2 and TRBJ1-6; the table's D call, TRBD1, was not checked against the DNA. TRBV12-2 is tagged as a pseudogene. This CDR3 contains 16 residues.

The V gene is TRBV5-1, the J gene TRBJ1-6; D is unresolved. Trimming cost V 0 bases and J 6 bases, with 7 bases left between them. Germline CDR1 reads SGHRS; CDR2 reads YFSETQ. The CDR3 is made up of 14 amino acids. In DNA, the CDR3 is TGCGCCAGCAGCTTGGGGGAGGTTAATTCACCCCTCCACTTT. This codes for CASSLGEVNSPLHF.

The chain has TRBV20-1 and TRBJ2-3; D unresolved. This CDR3 is 14 amino acids long. Germline lookup yields CDR1 DFQATT and CDR2 SNEGSKA (reference sequence). Trimming shortened V by 3 bases and J by 2 bases, and 12 bases separated the two germline ends. In nucleotides, the CDR3 is TGCAGTGCTAGTTCGGGCGGATTCACAGATACGCAGTATTTT. Protein: CSASSGGFTDTQYF.